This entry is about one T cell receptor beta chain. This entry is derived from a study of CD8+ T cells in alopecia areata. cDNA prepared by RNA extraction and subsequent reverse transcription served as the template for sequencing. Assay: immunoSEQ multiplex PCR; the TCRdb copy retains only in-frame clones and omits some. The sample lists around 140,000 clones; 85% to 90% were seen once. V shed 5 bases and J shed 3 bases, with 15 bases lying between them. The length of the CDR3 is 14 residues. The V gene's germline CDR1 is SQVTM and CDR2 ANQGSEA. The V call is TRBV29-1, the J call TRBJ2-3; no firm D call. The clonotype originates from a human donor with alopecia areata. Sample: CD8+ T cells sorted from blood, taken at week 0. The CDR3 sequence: CSVFDPAETDTQYF. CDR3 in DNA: TGCAGCGTTTTCGACCCGGCGGAGACAGATACGCAGTATTTT.